This T cell receptor (beta chain) derives from a study of memory CD4+ T cells and cytomegalovirus serostatus. This clone qualifies as medium-sized (0.01 to 0.1%). Sequencing was performed with immunoSEQ multiplex PCR; in TCRdb, only in-frame clones are kept and a portion is missing. The sample has tens of thousands of clones; 75% to 80% are singletons. The sort gate was single viable CD3+CD4+CD8-CD45RO+ cells for memory CD4+ T cells. Looked up from germline, CDR1 is SGHNT and CDR2 is YYREEE (reference sequence). The CDR3 loop spans 16 amino acids. After removal of 0 bases from V and 9 bases from J, the junction contained 6 bases not matched to a gene.

Sample: memory CD4+ T cells from blood. J is TRBJ2-5 and V is TRBV5-4; 15 bases fit TRBD2. This TCR was recovered from an adult in good health and CMV-seropositive. CDR3 sequence reads: CASSLALGLAGGPQYF. The CDR3 DNA sequence: TGTGCCAGCAGCTTGGCACTCGGACTAGCGGGGGGGCCCCAGTACTTC. The whole variable domain, filled in from reference TRBV5-4 and TRBJ2-5, reads ETGVTQSPTHLIKTRGQQVTLRCSSQSGHNTVSWYQQALGQGPQFIFQYYREEENGRGNFPPRFSGLQFPNYSSELNVNALELDDSALYLCASSLALGLAGGPQYFGPGTRLLVL.